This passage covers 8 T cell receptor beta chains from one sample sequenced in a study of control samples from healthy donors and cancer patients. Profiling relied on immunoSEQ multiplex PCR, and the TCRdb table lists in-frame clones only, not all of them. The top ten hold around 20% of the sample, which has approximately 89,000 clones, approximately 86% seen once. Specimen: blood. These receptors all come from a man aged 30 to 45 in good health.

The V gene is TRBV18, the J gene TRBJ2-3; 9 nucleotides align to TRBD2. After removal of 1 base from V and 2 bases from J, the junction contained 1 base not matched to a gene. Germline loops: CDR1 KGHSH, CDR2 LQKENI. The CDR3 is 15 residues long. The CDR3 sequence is CASSPLAGDTDTQYF. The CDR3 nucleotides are TGTGCCAGCTCACCACTAGCGGGGGACACAGATACGCAGTATTTT.

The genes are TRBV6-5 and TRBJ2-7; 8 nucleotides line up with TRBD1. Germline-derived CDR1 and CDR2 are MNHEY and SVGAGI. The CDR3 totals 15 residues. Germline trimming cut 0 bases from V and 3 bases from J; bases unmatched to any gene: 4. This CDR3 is CASSYSDRAYYEQYF. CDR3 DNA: TGTGCCAGCAGTTACTCGGACAGGGCTTACTACGAGCAGTACTTC.

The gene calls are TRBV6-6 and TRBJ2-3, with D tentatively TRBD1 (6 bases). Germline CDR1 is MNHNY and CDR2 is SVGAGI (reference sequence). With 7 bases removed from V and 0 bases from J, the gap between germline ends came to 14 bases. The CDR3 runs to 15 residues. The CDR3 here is CASNSGQSSTDTQYF. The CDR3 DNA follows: TGTGCCAGCAACTCCGGACAGTCTAGCACAGATACGCAGTATTTT.

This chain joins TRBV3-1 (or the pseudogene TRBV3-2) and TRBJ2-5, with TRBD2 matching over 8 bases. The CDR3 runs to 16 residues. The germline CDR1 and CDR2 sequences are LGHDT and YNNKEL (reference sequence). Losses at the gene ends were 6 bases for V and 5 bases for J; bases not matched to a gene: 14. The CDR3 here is CASRSAGRGAGETQYF. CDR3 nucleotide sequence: TGTGCCAGCAGGTCTGCCGGGCGGGGGGCCGGGGAGACCCAGTACTTC.

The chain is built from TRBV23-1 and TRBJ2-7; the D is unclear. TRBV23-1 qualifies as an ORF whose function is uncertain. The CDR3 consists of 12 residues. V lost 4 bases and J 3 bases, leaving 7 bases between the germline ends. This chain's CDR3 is CASSPRFYEQYV. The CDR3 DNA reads TGCGCCAGCAGTCCTAGATTCTACGAGCAGTACGTC.

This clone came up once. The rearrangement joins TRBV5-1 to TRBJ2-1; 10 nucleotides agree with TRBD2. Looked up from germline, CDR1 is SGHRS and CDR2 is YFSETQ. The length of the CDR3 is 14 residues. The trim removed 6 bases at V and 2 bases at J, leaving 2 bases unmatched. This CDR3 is CASKRGGTYNEQFF. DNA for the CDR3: TGCGCCAGCAAGCGGGGGGGCACCTACAATGAGCAGTTCTTC.

CDR3 amino acids: CASSKASGANVLTF. CDR3 sequence (DNA): TGTGCCAGTAGTAAGGCCTCTGGGGCCAACGTCCTGACTTTC. V gene TRBV19 combines with J gene TRBJ2-6, with unresolved D. This CDR3 region has 14 residues. Germline CDR1 is LNHDA and CDR2 is SQIVND (reference sequence). Deletions cut 4 bases from V and 0 bases from J, with 4 bases between.

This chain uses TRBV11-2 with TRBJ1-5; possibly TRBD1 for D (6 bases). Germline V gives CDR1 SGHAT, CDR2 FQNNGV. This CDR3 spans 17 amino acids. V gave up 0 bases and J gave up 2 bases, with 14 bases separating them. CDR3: CASSLDLGGPGNQPQHF. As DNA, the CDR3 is TGTGCCAGCAGCTTAGACTTGGGGGGGCCAGGCAATCAGCCCCAGCATTTT. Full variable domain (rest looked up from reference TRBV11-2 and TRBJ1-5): EAGVAQSPRYKIIEKRQSVAFWCNPISGHATLYWYQQILGQGPKLLIQFQNNGVVDDSQLPKDRFSAERLKGVDSTLKIQPAKLEDSAVYLCASSLDLGGPGNQPQHFGDGTRLSIL.